Included here is one T cell receptor beta chain sequence, with context. Antigen unknown. The naive CD8 fraction comprised CD45RO-negative cells positively selected for CCR7 and excluded terminally differentiated effector memory CD45RA+ cells. The sample belongs to a study of shared clonotypes between healthy human individuals. Study-wide results and limits: Investigators collected only blood, and repertoires in tissues likely differ. A limitation of the genetic and exposure-history diversity represented arose from few donors.

Deep level was the assay's run setting. As processed by the authors: Filtering was not the same, since immunoSEQ gave junction-only sequences without quality scores. Only in-frame clones appear in the TCRdb table, and some are missing; sequencing was by immunoSEQ multiplex PCR. V and J calls and clone size are as listed in that table; D and trimming were resolved from the DNA. The profile shows roughly 590,000 clones, roughly 95% of them singletons. The V gene lost 9 bases and the J gene lost 4 bases, with 16 bases spanning the gap. The CDR3 runs to 13 residues. The germline V gene encodes CDR1 SNHLY and CDR2 FYNNEI.

Source material: naive CD8+ T cells sorted from blood. V and J are TRBV2 and TRBJ2-7; maybe TRBD2 (5 bases). This sequence originates from a young woman in good health. The CDR3, as DNA: TGTGCCAGTATTCCCGGGGTTACTTACGAGCAGTACTTC. Translating it yields CASIPGVTYEQYF.